The 2 T cell receptor beta chains in this list originate from one sample, sequenced in a study of T cells in Graves' hyperthyroidism and ophthalmopathy. Authors of the study amplified TCR beta CDR3 regions from RNA transcripts. HTBI primers were employed in a first-round RT-PCR of the TCR CDR3. TCRdb recomputed calls from the multiplex PCR reads with MiXCR, one row per CDR3 protein. The top ten hold 28% of the sample, which has approximately 380,000 distinct CDR3 sequences, over 11% seen once. The sample was blood. The receptors stem from a man between 50 and 59 years old with Graves' ophthalmopathy.

V is TRBV29-1 and J is TRBJ2-2; D is possibly TRBD1 (5 bases). This CDR3 contains 14 residues. Germline CDR1 is SQVTM and CDR2 is ANQGSEA. V was shortened by 5 bases and J by 5 bases, with 15 bases between the two germline ends. Written as DNA, the CDR3 is TGCAGCGTTCCTTGGCAGGGCAGGACCGGGGAGCTGTTTTTT. Translation: CSVPWQGRTGELFF.

This clonotype was counted at least ten times. The chain uses TRBV3-1 and TRBJ1-1; tentatively, D is TRBD1 (6 bases). The CDR3 runs 15 residues. Germline-derived CDR1 and CDR2 are LGHDT and YNNKEL (reference sequence). The ends were cut back, 0 bases at V and 1 base at J, with 9 bases in the middle. The CDR3 region is CASSQDRGSNTEAFF. The CDR3 nucleotides read TGTGCCAGCAGCCAAGACAGGGGATCGAACACTGAAGCTTTCTTT.